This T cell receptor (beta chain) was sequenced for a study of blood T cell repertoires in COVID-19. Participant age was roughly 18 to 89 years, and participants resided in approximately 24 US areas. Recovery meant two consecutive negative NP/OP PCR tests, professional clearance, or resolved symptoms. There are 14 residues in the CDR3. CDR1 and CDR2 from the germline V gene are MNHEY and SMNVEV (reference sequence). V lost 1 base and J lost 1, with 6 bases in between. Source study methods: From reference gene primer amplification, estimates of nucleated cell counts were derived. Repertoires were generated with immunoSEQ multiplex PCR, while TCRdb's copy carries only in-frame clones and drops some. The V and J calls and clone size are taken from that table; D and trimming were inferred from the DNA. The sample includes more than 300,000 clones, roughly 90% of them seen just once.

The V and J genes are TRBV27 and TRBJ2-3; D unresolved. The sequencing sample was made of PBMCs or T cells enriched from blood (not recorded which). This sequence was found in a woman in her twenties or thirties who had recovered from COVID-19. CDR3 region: CASSLLAGTDTQYF. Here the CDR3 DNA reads TGTGCCAGCAGTTTATTAGCTGGCACAGATACGCAGTATTTT.